The 31 T cell receptor beta chains listed next were all sequenced from one sample in a study of T-cell reconstitution after alpha-beta-depleted transplantation in children. Using unique molecular identifiers, the investigators prepared the TCRbeta library. TCRdb passed the PCR reads through MiXCR, listing each CDR3 protein once. The sample has about 400,000 distinct CDR3 sequences; approximately 20% are singletons. The sequencing here drew on PBMCs from the stem cell graft donor, taken from the stem cell graft. These receptors came from a human donor who donated a stem cell graft to a child with acute myeloid leukemia.

This clonotype was counted a few times. Here the CDR3 DNA reads TGTGCCAGCAGTAACAGGGGGAGCTACGAGCAGTACTTC. Amino acids: CASSNRGSYEQYF. The chain joins TRBV27 to TRBJ2-7; 8 bases align to TRBD1. Germline loops: CDR1 MNHEY, CDR2 SMNVEV (reference sequence). J was trimmed by 3 bases and V by 5 bases; bases with no gene match: 3. This CDR3 contains 13 residues.

This clonotype showed up just a few times. The chain uses TRBV15 and TRBJ2-1, with unresolved D. The CDR3 contains 16 residues. Germline-derived CDR1 and CDR2 are LNHNV and YYDKDF (reference sequence). Trimming took 5 bases from V and 0 from J, leaving 14 bases between them. CDR3 loop: CATSPPTGGSYNEQFF. CDR3 DNA sequence: TGTGCCACCAGCCCCCCCACCGGTGGCTCCTACAATGAGCAGTTCTTC.

This clonotype was seen at least ten times. The chain is built from TRBV28 and TRBJ2-5, with TRBD2 matching over 8 bases. CDR3 length equals 13 residues. V lost 5 bases to trimming and J lost 3 bases; unmatched junction nucleotides: 2. Per germline, CDR1 MDHEN and CDR2 SYDVKM. The CDR3 here is CASSPAGEETQYF. The CDR3 nucleotides are TGTGCCAGCAGTCCAGCGGGAGAAGAGACCCAGTACTTC.

This clonotype was seen only a few times. This sequence joins TRBV12-3 or TRBV12-4 and TRBJ1-5; the D is unclear. The length of the CDR3 is 12 residues. V was clipped by 0 bases and J by 9 bases, with 6 bases between them. The DNA for the CDR3 is TGTGCCAGCAGTTTAGCGCGTTGGCCCCAGCATTTT. Amino acids: CASSLARWPQHF.

This clonotype was recorded at least ten times. At one boundary the junction diverges from the germline segment, which might be a read error. The V call is TRBV5-1, the J call TRBJ2-1; the D gene is possibly TRBD1 (6 bases). Germline CDR1 and CDR2: SGHRS and YFSETQ. The CDR3 contains 15 residues. CDR3 nucleotides: TGTGCCAGCAGTTTGGGACAAAGCTCCTACAATGAGCAGTTCTTC. Protein sequence: CASSLGQSSYNEQFF. The whole variable domain, remainder taken from reference TRBV5-1 and TRBJ2-1, is KAGVTQTPRYLIKTRGQQVTLSCSPISGHRSVSWYQQTPGQGLQFLFEYFSETQRNKGNFPGRFSGRQFSNSRSEMNVSTLELGDSALYLCASSLGQSSYNEQFFGPGTRLTVL.

This clonotype was seen a few times. The CDR3 spells CASSLVLGSQNEQYF. In DNA, the CDR3 is TGCGCCAGCAGCTTGGTTCTTGGGAGTCAAAACGAGCAGTACTTC. V is TRBV5-1 and J is TRBJ2-7, with D maybe TRBD2 (5 bases). The V end lost 0 bases, the J end lost 5 bases, and 15 bases lay between the germline ends. Germline lookup yields CDR1 SGHRS and CDR2 YFSETQ. The CDR3 totals 15 residues.

As concerns this clonotype: Lacking the conserved final phenylalanine or tryptophan, this CDR3 likely reflects a read error. This rearrangement joins TRBV5-1 to TRBJ2-3; D is unclear. This CDR3 comprises 17 residues. Deletions cut 0 bases from V and 1 base from J, with 15 bases between. Germline loops: CDR1 SGHRS, CDR2 YFSETQ. The CDR3 here is CASSLGHGPHRTDTQYS. In nucleotides, the CDR3 is TGCGCCAGCAGCTTGGGTCATGGCCCACACCGCACAGATACGCAGTATTCT.

Regarding this clonotype: A single base separates this from a much larger clone, so it may be a read error. This rearrangement joins TRBV29-1 to TRBJ2-1; D is possibly TRBD1 or TRBD2 (5 bases each). V gave up 5 bases and J gave up 8 bases, with 25 bases separating them. The germline V gene encodes CDR1 SQVTM and CDR2 ANQGSEA. The CDR3 consists of 16 residues. DNA for the CDR3: TGCAGCGTTCAGGGTTTATGGGGAGTTGAGGACTATGAGCAGTTCTTC. It is translated as CSVQGLWGVEDYEQFF.

The chain carries TRBV5-1 and TRBJ2-6, with 8 bases lining up with TRBD1. This CDR3 is 17 amino acids long. Germline V CDR1 and CDR2: SGHRS, YFSETQ. The V and J ends lost 4 bases and 2 bases, in that order; junction bases with no gene match: 8. CDR3 in DNA: TGCGCCAGCAGCCTAGGACAGGGAATGGCTGGGGCCAACGTCCTGACTTTC. Residues: CASSLGQGMAGANVLTF.

V and J are TRBV7-2 and TRBJ2-7; TRBD2 is a possible D gene (6 bases). The V gene lost 4 bases and the J gene lost 6 bases, with 13 bases spanning the gap. The germline CDR1 and CDR2 sequences are SGHTA and FQGNSA. The CDR3 is 13 residues long. The CDR3 bases are TGTGCCAGCAGCTACGGGAGTTGGGTCGAGCAGTACTTC. Protein: CASSYGSWVEQYF.

This clonotype was counted at least ten times. CDR3 sequence reads: CSVRGLMNTEAFF. CDR3 DNA sequence: TGCAGCGTCAGGGGTCTGATGAACACTGAAGCTTTCTTT. The chain combines TRBV29-1 with TRBJ1-1; D is perhaps TRBD1 (6 bases). The germline V and J ends were trimmed by 6 bases and 0 bases, with 11 bases remaining between them. The CDR3 runs 13 residues. Germline V gene data show CDR1 as SQVTM and CDR2 as ANQGSEA.

The chain recombines TRBV27 with TRBJ2-2; no clear D gene. V was trimmed by 8 bases and J by 1 base, leaving 11 bases between them. Germline V CDR1 and CDR2: MNHEY, SMNVEV (reference sequence). The CDR3 runs 14 residues. The CDR3 loop reads CASALRENTGELFF. The CDR3 DNA reads TGTGCCAGCGCTCTTAGGGAGAACACCGGGGAGCTGTTTTTT.

The table lists this clonotype with a few counts. This rearrangement joins TRBV6-6 to TRBJ2-5; D is possibly TRBD1 (5 bases). The germline V and J ends were trimmed by 7 bases and 2 bases, with 11 bases remaining between them. Per the germline V gene, CDR1 is MNHNY and CDR2 is SVGAGI (reference sequence). CDR3 length equals 13 residues. The CDR3: CASTQRGQETQYF. The CDR3 DNA sequence: TGTGCCAGCACCCAAAGGGGTCAAGAGACCCAGTACTTC.

This chain connects TRBV15 to TRBJ1-3; no definite D call. The CDR3 is made up of 15 amino acids. CDR1 LNHNV and CDR2 YYDKDF come from the germline V gene (reference sequence). Trimming left V 0 bases short and J 1 base short, with 7 bases between. The CDR3 here is CATSRDAVSGNTIYF. CDR3 nucleotide sequence: TGTGCCACCAGCAGAGATGCGGTATCTGGAAACACCATATATTTT.

This clonotype was seen a few times. The V and J genes are TRBV11-3 and TRBJ2-1, with TRBD2 matching over 9 bases. The CDR3 totals 13 residues. Germline trimming cut 3 bases from V and 14 bases from J; bases unmatched to any gene: 8. The germline V gene encodes CDR1 SGHNT and CDR2 YENEEA. CDR3 coding DNA: TGTGCCAGCAGCTTGCTAGCGGGAAGGGAGAAGTTCTTC. The encoded protein is CASSLLAGREKFF.

In this sample, this clonotype turned up a few times. The V gene is TRBV4-1, the J gene TRBJ2-7, with TRBD2 identical over 8 bases. The CDR3 consists of 17 residues. V trimming: 0 bases; J trimming: 4 bases; junction bases outside the gene matches: 11. Germline CDR1 MGHRA, CDR2 YSYEKL. The CDR3 bases are TGCGCCAGCAGCCAAGAGGGACTAGGGGACCAGTCTTACGAGCAGTACTTC. As protein: CASSQEGLGDQSYEQYF.

This clonotype was detected a few times. The chain is built from TRBV5-1 and TRBJ1-4; no clear D gene. The CDR3 extends over 15 amino acids. CDR1 and CDR2 from the germline V gene are SGHRS and YFSETQ. V was pared by 0 bases and J by 1 base, with 7 bases between. The CDR3 loop is CASSLAAVTNEKLFF. CDR3 nucleotides: TGCGCCAGCAGCTTGGCCGCGGTAACTAATGAAAAACTGTTTTTT. Looking up the rest from reference TRBV5-1 and TRBJ1-4 gives the full variable domain: KAGVTQTPRYLIKTRGQQVTLSCSPISGHRSVSWYQQTPGQGLQFLFEYFSETQRNKGNFPGRFSGRQFSNSRSEMNVSTLELGDSALYLCASSLAAVTNEKLFFGSGTQLSVL.

The V and J genes are TRBV6-5 and TRBJ2-1; D possibly corresponds to TRBD1 (6 bases). V was trimmed by 0 bases and J by 3 bases, leaving 15 bases between them. The CDR3 runs 17 residues. Germline CDR1 and CDR2: MNHEY and SVGAGI. CDR3 sequence (DNA): TGTGCCAGCAGTTACTCTGGGGACACCCTTGGCTACAATGAGCAGTTCTTC. It is translated as CASSYSGDTLGYNEQFF.

This clonotype was counted between two and nine times. The chain uses TRBV4-1 and TRBJ2-3, with D unresolved. The V end was cut by 1 base, the J end by 6 bases, with 11 bases between. Germline assignment: CDR1 MGHRA and CDR2 YSYEKL. CDR3 length: 14 residues. The CDR3 reads CASSQGSPLDTQYF. The CDR3 DNA is TGCGCCAGCAGCCAAGGTTCCCCCCTCGATACGCAGTATTTT.

As DNA, the CDR3 is TGTGCCAGCAGTTCGCGATCAGGGTCAGATACGCAGTATTTT. Translation: CASSSRSGSDTQYF. The chain recombines TRBV12-3 or TRBV12-4 with TRBJ2-3; TRBD1 might be the D (5 bases). CDR3 size: 14 residues. V was clipped by 4 bases and J by 4 bases, with 12 bases between them.

Worth noting for this clonotype: A read error is possible here, since a much larger clone lies one base away. This rearrangement joins TRBV29-1 to TRBJ1-4; D gene ambiguous. Germline V lookup: CDR1 SQVTM, CDR2 ANQGSEA. The CDR3 runs 12 residues. The V end was cut by 4 bases, the J end by 9 bases, with 12 bases between. The CDR3 bases are TGCAGCGTTGTGGAGATAGGGAAAAAACTGTTTTTT. This codes for CSVVEIGKKLFF. Full variable domain (remainder filled in from reference TRBV29-1 and TRBJ1-4): SAVISQKPSRDICQRGTSLTIQCQVDSQVTMMFWYRQQPGQSLTLIATANQGSEATYESGFVIDKFPISRPNLTFSTLTVSNMSPEDSSIYLCSVVEIGKKLFFGSGTQLSVL.

This clonotype was seen at least ten times. The rearrangement uses TRBV7-2 and TRBJ2-7; D not resolved. The V end lost 1 base, the J end lost 2 bases, and 12 bases lay between the germline ends. Per germline, CDR1 SGHTA and CDR2 FQGNSA. This CDR3 is built from 15 residues. CDR3 sequence: CASSLGPYTPYEQYF. The CDR3 nucleotides are TGTGCCAGCAGCTTAGGCCCGTATACCCCCTACGAGCAGTACTTC.

This clonotype showed up just a few times. CDR3 sequence: CASSLNPASDTQYF. In DNA form, the CDR3 reads TGTGCCAGCAGTTTAAACCCCGCCTCAGATACGCAGTATTTT. The chain joins TRBV27 to TRBJ2-3; D gene unclear. The CDR3 runs 14 residues. The V and J ends lost 2 bases and 4 bases respectively, with 10 bases between them. Per the germline V gene, CDR1 is MNHEY and CDR2 is SMNVEV (reference sequence).

The rearrangement joins TRBV5-1 to TRBJ2-7; the D is unclear. Germline values: CDR1 SGHRS, CDR2 YFSETQ. The V gene lost 2 bases and the J gene lost 0 bases, with 9 bases spanning the gap. This CDR3 has 14 residues. The CDR3 loop is CASSLHGSSYEQYF. The CDR3 DNA sequence: TGCGCCAGCAGCTTACACGGAAGCTCCTACGAGCAGTACTTC. Full variable domain (missing parts from reference TRBV5-1 and TRBJ2-7): KAGVTQTPRYLIKTRGQQVTLSCSPISGHRSVSWYQQTPGQGLQFLFEYFSETQRNKGNFPGRFSGRQFSNSRSEMNVSTLELGDSALYLCASSLHGSSYEQYFGPGTRLTVT.

Only one count was recorded for this clonotype. A much larger clone differs by one base, so this may be a read error. The chain combines TRBV20-1 with TRBJ2-3; 8 positions match TRBD2. Germline CDR1 DFQATT, CDR2 SNEGSKA (reference sequence). The CDR3 loop spans 13 amino acids. For the CDR3, the DNA is TGCAGTACACTAGCGGCTAGCACAGATACGCGGTATTTT. Its translation: CSTLAASTDTRYF.

This clonotype has a count of ten or more. The genes are TRBV29-1 and TRBJ2-1; D possibly corresponds to TRBD2 (6 bases). This CDR3 contains 16 residues. V was cut by 7 bases and J by 0 bases, with 19 bases left in between. The germline V gene has CDR1 SQVTM and CDR2 ANQGSEA. The CDR3: CSGVLFSGASYNEQFF. CDR3 in DNA: TGCAGCGGTGTCCTTTTTAGCGGAGCCTCCTACAATGAGCAGTTCTTC.

There are many counts of this clonotype. The chain joins TRBV20-1 to TRBJ2-7; 8 bases match TRBD1. The germline V gene has CDR1 DFQATT and CDR2 SNEGSKA (reference sequence). This CDR3 has 13 residues. For the CDR3, the DNA is TGCAGCACAACCGGGACAGGAGGATACGAGCAGTACTTC. As protein: CSTTGTGGYEQYF.

The chain combines TRBV28 with TRBJ2-7; D not certain. Germline CDR1 MDHEN, CDR2 SYDVKM. This CDR3 is built from 14 residues. V was pared by 6 bases and J by 0 bases, with 12 bases between. As DNA, the CDR3 is TGTGCCAGCAGCCACGGTTTGACCTCCTACGAGCAGTACTTC. Its protein is CASSHGLTSYEQYF.

The chain joins TRBV11-2 to TRBJ2-1; no firm D call. V lost 5 bases to trimming and J lost 5 bases, with 13 bases between them. Germline lookup yields CDR1 SGHAT and CDR2 FQNNGV. CDR3 length: 14 residues. DNA of the CDR3: TGTGCCAGCAGCACGGCCTTCAGGAACAATGAGCAGTTCTTC. Translated: CASSTAFRNNEQFF.

This clonotype was found a few times. This sequence joins TRBV4-2 and TRBJ1-5, with TRBD1 identical over 10 bases. CDR1 LGHNA and CDR2 YNFKEQ come from the germline V gene. Trimming at V came to 5 bases and at J to 9 bases, leaving 7 bases not matched to a gene. CDR3 length: 14 residues. The CDR3 nucleotides are TGTGCCAGCAGCGCCCCCGGGACAGGGGCGCCCCAGCATTTT. Its protein is CASSAPGTGAPQHF.

This clonotype was counted a few times. CDR3 protein: CASSPGLANNEQFF. The CDR3, as DNA: TGTGCCAGCAGCCCGGGACTAGCGAACAATGAGCAGTTCTTC. The rearrangement joins TRBV3-1 to TRBJ2-1; 10 bases map to TRBD2. The CDR3 is made up of 14 amino acids. With 4 bases clipped from V and 5 bases from J, the junction kept 2 bases outside the gene matches. The germline CDR1 and CDR2 sequences are LGHDT and YNNKEL (reference sequence).